This TCR beta chain was recorded in a study of shared clonotypes between healthy human individuals. Broader study findings: A small donor pool kept down the genetic and exposure-history diversity that was represented.

CD8 cells classed as naive were CD45RO-negative and positively selected for CCR7, excluding terminally differentiated effector memory CD45RA+ cells. Measured with immunoSEQ multiplex PCR; TCRdb has only the in-frame clones, and not every one. Counted here are roughly 2,000,000 clones, roughly 94% occurring once; the ten biggest clones make up more than 0.9%. About this clone: Antigen specificity is unknown. Germline and junction disagree at one end, which may indicate a read error. Other DNA sequences in the sample encode the same CDR3.

The V gene's germline CDR1 is LGHNA and CDR2 YSLEER. This CDR3 has 16 amino acids. This chain uses TRBV4-3 with TRBJ2-7; TRBD2 is a possible D gene (6 bases). Sequenced material: naive CD8+ T cells sorted from blood. This sequence originates from a man aged 18 to 29 in good health. The CDR3 DNA is TGCGCTAGCAGCCCTTCTAGCGCCCTCAACCCTTACGAGCAGTACTTC. This gives the protein CASSPSSALNPYEQYF.